The 16 T cell receptor beta chains in this list originate from one sample, sequenced in a study of molecular identifiers for immune sequencing clone quantification. MiXCR, run by TCRdb on the PCR reads, gives a single entry per CDR3 protein. The sample carries 60,000 to 70,000 distinct CDR3 sequences, around 20% recorded once. The specimen sequenced was naive CD8+ T cells from blood, with Jurkat cell RNA spiked in. The subset was: FACS-sorted CD8+CD4-CCR7+CD45RA+ naive T cells. The source is a human donor in good health. Some libraries in this study had Jurkat cell RNA spiked in.

This clonotype was seen many times. The chain employs TRBV20-1 and TRBJ2-7; D is unresolved. The length of the CDR3 is 13 residues. V lost 1 base to trimming and J lost 2 bases, with 9 bases between them. Germline loops: CDR1 DFQATT, CDR2 SNEGSKA (reference sequence). CDR3 DNA: TGCAGTGCTAGAGTAGGTGGAGCCTACGAGCAGTACTTC. It codes for CSARVGGAYEQYF.

This clonotype showed up many times. The chain has TRBV7-8 and TRBJ2-1; 7 bases align to TRBD1. With 3 bases clipped from V and 8 bases from J, the junction kept 16 bases outside the gene matches. Germline V gives CDR1 SGHVS, CDR2 FQNEAQ. The CDR3 runs to 17 residues. CDR3 in DNA: TGTGCCAGCAGCTTCTCAGGGGGTTTGGGGCCTAATGATGAGCAGTTCTTC. It codes for CASSFSGGLGPNDEQFF.

This chain links TRBV20-1 with TRBJ2-1, with D unresolved. The CDR3 has 15 amino acids. V lost 3 bases and J 0 bases, leaving 12 bases between the germline ends. Germline V gene data show CDR1 as DFQATT and CDR2 as SNEGSKA (reference sequence). The chain's CDR3 is CSASNTDSSYNEQFF. CDR3 DNA: TGCAGTGCTAGTAATACGGATAGCTCCTACAATGAGCAGTTCTTC.

This clonotype was picked up many times. The gene calls are TRBV7-9 and TRBJ2-3; a weak D match, TRBD2 (6 bases). V was cut by 8 bases and J by 0 bases, with 9 bases left in between. The germline V gene has CDR1 SEHNR and CDR2 FQNEAQ (reference sequence). The CDR3 sequence is 13 residues long. For the CDR3, the DNA is TGTGCCAGCGGAGGGTATAGCACAGATACGCAGTATTTT. Protein sequence: CASGGYSTDTQYF.

This clonotype showed up just once. The chain is built from TRBV21-1 and TRBJ2-4; the D segment call TRBD1 is taken from the table without a DNA check. TRBV21-1 is reported as a pseudogene. The CDR3 covers 17 residues. The CDR3 bases are TGTGCCAGCAGCACCATCGACCGGGCCAAGGGACGGAGCATTCAGTACTTC. Translation gives CASSTIDRAKGRSIQYF.

As regards this clonotype: One end of the junction is discordant with germline, which a read error may explain. This sequence joins TRBV6-2 or TRBV6-3 and TRBJ2-7; D gene ambiguous. Germline assignment: CDR1 MNHEY and CDR2 SVGEGT. The CDR3 length is 11 residues. The CDR3 spells CASSYRREQHF. The CDR3 bases are TGTGCCAGCAGTTACAGACGCGAGCAGCACTTC.

This clonotype was recorded many times. This chain connects TRBV14 to TRBJ2-7; D might be TRBD1 (5 bases). Germline V gene sequence: CDR1 SGHDN, CDR2 FVKESK. The CDR3 totals 12 residues. V lost 4 bases and J 4 bases, leaving 8 bases between the germline ends. Written as DNA, the CDR3 is TGTGCCAGCAGCCTGTACAGGTACGAGCAGTACTTC. It codes for CASSLYRYEQYF.

About this clonotype: A junction boundary mismatches the germline segment, possibly from a read error. V gene TRBV14 combines with J gene TRBJ2-7, with TRBD1 matching 9 bases. The length of the CDR3 is 15 residues. Germline CDR1 and CDR2: SGHDN and FVKESK. The CDR3 coding sequence is TGTGCCAGCAGCCCCGCTGGGACAGGGTGGTACGGGCAGTACTTC. Encoded protein: CASSPAGTGWYGQYF.

This clonotype was recorded many times. The chain joins TRBV7-8 to TRBJ2-1; 9 positions agree with TRBD2. V was clipped by 5 bases and J by 7 bases; unmatched bases: 12. This CDR3 contains 16 residues. CDR1 is SGHVS and CDR2 is FQNEAQ in the germline V gene. DNA for the CDR3: TGTGCCAGCAGCCACTTAGCGGGAGAAAGGGAAAATGAGCAGTTCTTC. Protein product: CASSHLAGERENEQFF.

This clonotype was detected ten times or more. The V and J genes are TRBV4-3 and TRBJ1-5; D is uncertain. Germline CDR1 reads LGHNA; CDR2 reads YSLEER. CDR3 size: 15 residues. The V end was cut by 3 bases, the J end by 0 bases, with 9 bases between. The CDR3, as DNA: TGCGCCAGCAGCCAGGTTTTAGGTAGCAATCAGCCCCAGCATTTT. Translated: CASSQVLGSNQPQHF.

The table lists this clonotype with a few counts. The chain couples TRBV28 to TRBJ2-5, with 8 bases identical to TRBD2. Germline values: CDR1 MDHEN, CDR2 SYDVKM. The CDR3 extends over 14 amino acids. Trimming removed 7 bases from V and 5 bases from J; junction bases left unmatched: 9. CDR3 in amino acids: CASTSGGARETQYF. CDR3 DNA: TGTGCCAGCACCTCCGGGGGGGCTCGGGAGACCCAGTACTTC.

V and J are TRBV12-3 or TRBV12-4 and TRBJ2-1; 10 bases match TRBD2. This CDR3 is 15 amino acids long. J lost 5 bases, V lost 4 bases, and 5 bases had no gene match. Here the CDR3 DNA reads TGTGCCAGCAGTTACAGGACTAGCGGACACAATGAGCAGTTCTTC. Translating it yields CASSYRTSGHNEQFF.

As concerns this clonotype: Just one base apart from a much larger clone, this may be a read error. The rearrangement joins TRBV20-1 to TRBJ2-2, with D uncertain. Germline V gives CDR1 DFQATT, CDR2 SNEGSKA (reference sequence). With 3 bases removed from V and 4 bases from J, the gap between germline ends came to 9 bases. The CDR3 has 13 amino acids. CDR3 DNA: TGCAGTGCTAGGACTCTTAGCACCGGGGAGCTGTTTTTT. It codes for CSARTLSTGELFF.

On this clonotype: One end of the junction is discordant with germline, which a read error may explain. The rearrangement links TRBV2 to TRBJ1-1; no firm D call. CDR1 is SNHLY and CDR2 is FYNNEI in the germline V gene. This CDR3 has 14 amino acids. In DNA, the CDR3 is TGTGCCAGCAGTGAATGGGCCGCGAACACTGAAGCTCTCTTT. Protein product: CASSEWAANTEALF.

This clonotype was picked up many times. The gene calls are TRBV10-3 and TRBJ1-5, with D perhaps TRBD1 (6 bases). Germline-derived CDR1 and CDR2 are ENHRY and SYGVKD. Trimming pared 0 bases from V and 5 bases from J, leaving 11 bases between. The CDR3 sequence is 15 residues long. The CDR3: CAISESLGQDQPQHF. CDR3 DNA sequence: TGTGCCATCAGTGAGTCGCTGGGACAAGATCAGCCCCAGCATTTT.

With regard to this clonotype: A clone one base away is much larger, so this may be a read error. The chain carries TRBV27 and TRBJ2-7; 7 positions match TRBD2. After removal of 7 bases from V and 7 bases from J, the junction contained 13 bases not matched to a gene. Germline CDR1 reads MNHEY; CDR2 reads SMNVEV (reference sequence). The CDR3 has 14 residues. In DNA, the CDR3 is TGTGCCAGCAATAGGAAAGGGAGGGCACGAGAGCAGTACTTC. It translates to CASNRKGRAREQYF.